This entry lists 20 T cell receptor beta chains sequenced from one sample in a study of T cell responses to AZD1222 COVID-19 vaccine. TCRdb's table, derived via immunoSEQ multiplex PCR, lists solely in-frame clones and lacks some. The profile covers 130,000 to 150,000 clones, with roughly 89% appearing a single time and roughly 5.5% taken by the ten largest. Sequenced here: peripheral blood, sampled on day 0 of AZD1222 vaccination. The receptors were gathered from an adult in good health.

The chain couples TRBV11-3 to TRBJ2-3; TRBD2 matches 11 bases. Germline CDR1 and CDR2: SGHNT and YENEEA. V lost 4 bases, J lost 6 bases, and 6 bases stayed unmatched. This CDR3 is built from 15 residues. DNA for the CDR3: TGTGCCAGCAGCTCGGAGACTAGCGGGATGGATACGCAGTATTTT. Residues: CASSSETSGMDTQYF.

The chain recombines TRBV29-1 with TRBJ1-2, with D tentatively TRBD1 (6 bases). The germline CDR1 and CDR2 sequences are SQVTM and ANQGSEA. Trimming removed 4 bases at V and 4 bases at J, with 13 bases between. The CDR3 runs to 13 residues. The CDR3 nucleotides read TGCAGCGTTGGGAACAGGGACTCCTATGGCTACACCTTC. Protein product: CSVGNRDSYGYTF.

V and J are TRBV12-3 or TRBV12-4 and TRBJ1-1; TRBD1 agrees at 7 bases. Trimming at V came to 8 bases and at J to 5 bases, leaving 8 bases not matched to a gene. The CDR3 sequence is 13 residues long. The CDR3 region is CASGTVPGTEAFF. The CDR3 DNA sequence: TGTGCCAGCGGGACAGTGCCTGGGACTGAAGCTTTCTTT.

A single count supports this clone. J is TRBJ1-2 and V is TRBV6-5; 8 bases line up with TRBD1. In germline, CDR1 is MNHEY, CDR2 SVGAGI. The CDR3 has 14 amino acids. Unmatched junction bases numbered 8, after V lost 6 bases and J lost 5 bases. CDR3 amino acids: CASSRLTGEYGYTF. In DNA form, the CDR3 reads TGTGCCAGCAGCCGCCTGACAGGGGAGTATGGCTACACCTTC.

V is TRBV7-2 and J is TRBJ2-7, with D perhaps assigned TRBD1 or TRBD2 (5 bases each). Between the trimmed V and J ends, which lost 5 bases and 0 bases, there was a span of 14 bases. Germline CDR1 and CDR2: SGHTA and FQGNSA. The CDR3 is 15 residues long. CDR3 region: CASSDGTTLSYEQYF. CDR3 bases: TGTGCCAGCAGCGACGGGACCACTCTCTCCTACGAGCAGTACTTC. Supplemented by reference TRBV7-2 and TRBJ2-7, the full variable domain reads GAGVSQSPSNKVTEKGKDVELRCDPISGHTALYWYRQSLGQGLEFLIYFQGNSAPDKSGLPSDRFSAERTGGSVSTLTIQRTQQEDSAVYLCASSDGTTLSYEQYFGPGTRLTVT.

The chain joins TRBV7-8 to TRBJ1-2; possibly TRBD1 for D (5 bases). Between the trimmed V and J ends, which lost 4 bases and 4 bases, there was a span of 16 bases. This CDR3 comprises 15 residues. Germline V gene data show CDR1 as SGHVS and CDR2 as FQNEAQ. The CDR3 region is CASSSQGVKGYGYTF. CDR3 DNA sequence: TGTGCCAGCAGCTCCCAGGGAGTCAAAGGCTATGGCTACACCTTC.

CDR3 DNA sequence: TGTGCCAGCAGCCTGGGACAGGGGAACTATGGCTACACCTTC. Protein product: CASSLGQGNYGYTF. The gene calls are TRBV7-9 and TRBJ1-2; 10 nucleotides line up with TRBD1. The trim removed 5 bases at V and 2 bases at J, leaving 2 bases unmatched. The germline CDR1 and CDR2 sequences are SEHNR and FQNEAQ (reference sequence). The length of the CDR3 is 14 residues.

Worth noting for this clone: A read error may account for a junction end that differs from germline. This sequence joins TRBV29-1 and TRBJ2-5, with 13 nucleotides matching TRBD2. The CDR3 loop spans 15 amino acids. Germline CDR1 is SQVTM and CDR2 is ANQGSEA. CDR3 DNA: TGCGGCGTCACTCGGACTAGCGGGGGACAAGAGACCCAGTACTTC. This translates into CGVTRTSGGQETQYF.

This chain joins TRBV5-1 and TRBJ2-3; TRBD2 agrees at 13 bases. The J segment lost 0 bases and the V segment lost 4 bases, leaving 2 bases of the junction unmatched. Looked up from germline, CDR1 is SGHRS and CDR2 is YFSETQ. This CDR3 is built from 16 residues. CDR3 sequence reads: CASSPGLAGSTDTQYF. The CDR3, as DNA: TGCGCCAGCAGCCCGGGACTAGCGGGGAGCACAGATACGCAGTATTTT.

The V gene is TRBV27, the J gene TRBJ2-1; D is uncertain. The germline gives CDR1 MNHEY, CDR2 SMNVEV (reference sequence). The CDR3 runs to 11 residues. Trimming removed 3 bases at V and 13 bases at J, with 10 bases between. CDR3 bases: TGTGCCAGCAGTTTTTCCCACCTCCAGTTCTTC. Translated: CASSFSHLQFF.

The chain links TRBV29-1 to TRBJ2-2, with TRBD1 as a possible D gene (6 bases). Trimming stripped 4 bases from V and 8 bases from J, with 14 bases between. Per the germline V gene, CDR1 is SQVTM and CDR2 is ANQGSEA. The CDR3 has 13 residues. The CDR3 loop reads CSVVGAVSGELFF. CDR3 nucleotides: TGCAGCGTTGTGGGGGCCGTTTCTGGGGAGCTGTTTTTT.

The J gene is TRBJ1-1, the V gene TRBV28; unclear D gene. The germline V gene encodes CDR1 MDHEN and CDR2 SYDVKM. The ends were cut back, 2 bases at V and 3 bases at J, with 7 bases in the middle. The CDR3 extends over 13 amino acids. CDR3 loop: CASSLKGYTEAFF. CDR3 coding DNA: TGTGCCAGCAGTTTAAAAGGGTACACTGAAGCTTTCTTT.

The chain uses TRBV15 and TRBJ1-3, with TRBD1 matching 7 bases. This CDR3 is built from 15 residues. V lost 4 bases and J lost 0; bases outside the gene matches: 3. Germline V lookup: CDR1 LNHNV, CDR2 YYDKDF (reference sequence). CDR3 in DNA: TGTGCCACCAGCACAGGGACAGCCTCTGGAAACACCATATATTTT. The encoded protein is CATSTGTASGNTIYF.

This clone was recorded once. This rearrangement joins TRBV28 to TRBJ2-7; no firm D call. This CDR3 region has 12 residues. V dropped 3 bases and J dropped 2 bases, with 5 bases sitting between them. Looked up from germline, CDR1 is MDHEN and CDR2 is SYDVKM. The CDR3 protein is CASSFSAYEQYF. CDR3 bases: TGTGCCAGCAGTTTCTCCGCCTACGAGCAGTACTTC.

This clone has only one observation. The chain uses TRBV18 and TRBJ1-2; 11 positions match TRBD1. V was pared by 3 bases and J by 2 bases, with 2 bases of the junction left unmatched. CDR3 length: 15 amino acids. CDR1 and CDR2 from the germline V gene are KGHSH and LQKENI. This chain's CDR3 is CASSPGQGANYGYTF. In DNA, the CDR3 is TGTGCCAGCTCACCTGGACAGGGGGCGAACTATGGCTACACCTTC. The full variable domain, in which reference TRBV18 and TRBJ1-2 provide the parts outside the CDR3, is NAGVMQNPRHLVRRRGQEARLRCSPMKGHSHVYWYRQLPEEGLKFMVYLQKENIIDESGMPKERFSAEFPKEGPSILRIQQVVRGDSAAYFCASSPGQGANYGYTFGSGTRLTVV.

V usage is TRBV5-1 and J usage is TRBJ2-7, with TRBD2 matching 7 bases. The germline V gene has CDR1 SGHRS and CDR2 YFSETQ. Trimming at V came to 0 bases and at J to 6 bases, leaving 0 bases not matched to a gene. This CDR3 region has 12 residues. The CDR3 DNA sequence: TGCGCCAGCAGCTTGGGCGGGGGCGAGCAGTACTTC. This encodes CASSLGGGEQYF. Together with reference TRBV5-1 and TRBJ2-7, the CDR3 gives the full variable domain: KAGVTQTPRYLIKTRGQQVTLSCSPISGHRSVSWYQQTPGQGLQFLFEYFSETQRNKGNFPGRFSGRQFSNSRSEMNVSTLELGDSALYLCASSLGGGEQYFGPGTRLTVT.

The V call is TRBV11-2, the J call TRBJ2-7, with D perhaps matching TRBD1 (5 bases). V lost 4 bases and J 1 base, leaving 14 bases between the germline ends. Germline V gene data show CDR1 as SGHAT and CDR2 as FQNNGV. The CDR3 spans 15 residues. This CDR3 is CASSSPRTPSYEQYF. CDR3 DNA sequence: TGTGCCAGCAGCTCCCCCAGGACACCGTCCTACGAGCAGTACTTC.

The gene calls are TRBV6-5 and TRBJ2-7; D perhaps matches TRBD2 (6 bases). CDR3 length equals 14 residues. The germline V gene encodes CDR1 MNHEY and CDR2 SVGAGI. V was pared by 7 bases and J by 5 bases, with 18 bases between. The CDR3 DNA is TGTGCCAGCAACCGCGGGACGTGGGAGGACGAGCAGTACTTC. Protein: CASNRGTWEDEQYF.

The chain uses TRBV29-1 and TRBJ2-7; D remains ambiguous. The V gene's germline CDR1 is SQVTM and CDR2 ANQGSEA. Trimming took off 5 bases at V and 5 bases at J, with 13 bases between the two ends. The CDR3 runs 12 residues. The CDR3 protein is CSVRTSDHEQYF. DNA for the CDR3: TGCAGCGTTAGGACGTCGGACCACGAGCAGTACTTC.

The chain uses TRBV5-8 and TRBJ2-7; 7 nucleotides line up with TRBD2. Germline CDR1 SGHTS, CDR2 YDEGEE. The CDR3 has 16 residues. J lost 5 bases, V lost 3 bases, and 14 bases had no gene match. CDR3 loop: CASSSLRSAGVHEQYF. The CDR3 nucleotides are TGTGCCAGCAGCTCCCTTAGGTCCGCGGGGGTACACGAGCAGTACTTC.